Described below is a single T cell receptor (beta chain) sequence and its context. What it binds is not known. Profiling relied on immunoSEQ multiplex PCR, and the TCRdb table lists in-frame clones only, not all of them. This sample has 70,000 to 100,000 clones, with approximately 90% found just once. Germline V gives CDR1 SQVTM, CDR2 ANQGSEA. V lost 7 bases, J lost 2 bases, and 17 bases lay in between. The CDR3 runs to 14 residues. These data come from a study of T cells in localized non-small cell lung cancer. General observations from the study: Heterogeneity within the tumor remains possible, as just one region underwent sequencing. A median of around 60 clones ranked among the top 100 in tumor appeared in adjacent lung.

The clonotype comes from a woman aged 35-75 years with stage II squamous cell lung carcinoma. The rearrangement links TRBV29-1 to TRBJ1-2; a possible D gene is TRBD1 (5 bases). The starting material was PBMCs, obtained before any cancer treatment. This CDR3 reads CSAEGQRDNYGYTF. CDR3 nucleotides: TGCAGCGCTGAGGGGCAGAGAGACAACTATGGCTACACCTTC. Together with reference TRBV29-1 and TRBJ1-2, the CDR3 gives the full variable domain: SAVISQKPSRDICQRGTSLTIQCQVDSQVTMMFWYRQQPGQSLTLIATANQGSEATYESGFVIDKFPISRPNLTFSTLTVSNMSPEDSSIYLCSAEGQRDNYGYTFGSGTRLTVV.